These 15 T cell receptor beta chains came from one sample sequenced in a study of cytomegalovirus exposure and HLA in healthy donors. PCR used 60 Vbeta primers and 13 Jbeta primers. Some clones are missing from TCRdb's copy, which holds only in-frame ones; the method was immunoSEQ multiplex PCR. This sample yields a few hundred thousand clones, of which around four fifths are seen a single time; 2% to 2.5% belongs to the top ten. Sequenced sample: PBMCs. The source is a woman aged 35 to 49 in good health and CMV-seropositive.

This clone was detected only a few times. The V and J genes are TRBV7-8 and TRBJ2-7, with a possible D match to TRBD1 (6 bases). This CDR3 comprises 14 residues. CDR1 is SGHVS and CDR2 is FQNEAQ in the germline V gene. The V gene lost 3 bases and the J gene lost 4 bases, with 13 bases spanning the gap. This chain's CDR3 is CASSFPGGGYEQYF. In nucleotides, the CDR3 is TGTGCCAGCAGCTTTCCTGGGGGCGGGTACGAGCAGTACTTC.

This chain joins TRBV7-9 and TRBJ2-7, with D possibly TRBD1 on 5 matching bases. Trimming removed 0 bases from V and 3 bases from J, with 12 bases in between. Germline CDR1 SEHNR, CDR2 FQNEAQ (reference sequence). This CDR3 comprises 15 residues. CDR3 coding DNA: TGTGCCAGCAGCTTAGCGCGCCCCAGGGACTACGAGCAGTACTTC. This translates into CASSLARPRDYEQYF.

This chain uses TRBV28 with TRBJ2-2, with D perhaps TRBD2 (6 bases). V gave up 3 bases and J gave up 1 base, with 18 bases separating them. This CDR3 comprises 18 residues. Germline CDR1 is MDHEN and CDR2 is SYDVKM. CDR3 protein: CASSFPFGGELNTGELFF. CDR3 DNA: TGTGCCAGCAGTTTTCCCTTCGGCGGGGAATTGAACACCGGGGAGCTGTTTTTT.

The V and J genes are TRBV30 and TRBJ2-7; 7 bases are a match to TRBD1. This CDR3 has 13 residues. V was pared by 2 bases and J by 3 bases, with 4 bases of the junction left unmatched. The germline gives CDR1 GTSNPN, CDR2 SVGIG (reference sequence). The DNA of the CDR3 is TGTGCCTGGAGTCCGGGACAGATCTACGAGCAGTACTTC. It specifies CAWSPGQIYEQYF.

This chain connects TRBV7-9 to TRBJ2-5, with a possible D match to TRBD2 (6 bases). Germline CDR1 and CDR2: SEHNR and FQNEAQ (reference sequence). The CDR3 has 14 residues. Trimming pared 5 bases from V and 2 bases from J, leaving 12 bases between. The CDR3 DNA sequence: TGTGCCAGCAGCCCGCGGGGAGCGCAAGAGACCCAGTACTTC. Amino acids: CASSPRGAQETQYF.

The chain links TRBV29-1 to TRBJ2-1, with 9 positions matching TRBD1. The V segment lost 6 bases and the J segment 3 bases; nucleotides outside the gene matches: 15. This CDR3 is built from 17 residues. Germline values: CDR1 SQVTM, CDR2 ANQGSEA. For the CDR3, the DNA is TGCAGCGTCGATCGTCTCCCCGGGACAGGGAACTACAATGAGCAGTTCTTC. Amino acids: CSVDRLPGTGNYNEQFF.

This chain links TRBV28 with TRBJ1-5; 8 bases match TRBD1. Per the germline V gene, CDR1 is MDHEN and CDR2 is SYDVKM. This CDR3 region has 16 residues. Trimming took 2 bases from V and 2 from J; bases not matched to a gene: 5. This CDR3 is CASSLRPGQGNQPQHF. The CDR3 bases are TGTGCCAGCAGTTTAAGACCGGGACAGGGCAATCAGCCCCAGCATTTT.

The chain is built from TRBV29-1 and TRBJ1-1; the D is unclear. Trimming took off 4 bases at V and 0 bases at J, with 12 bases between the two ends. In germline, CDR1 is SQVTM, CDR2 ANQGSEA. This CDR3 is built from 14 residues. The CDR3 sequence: CSVASAAVNTEAFF. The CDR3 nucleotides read TGCAGCGTTGCCTCGGCGGCTGTGAACACTGAAGCTTTCTTT.

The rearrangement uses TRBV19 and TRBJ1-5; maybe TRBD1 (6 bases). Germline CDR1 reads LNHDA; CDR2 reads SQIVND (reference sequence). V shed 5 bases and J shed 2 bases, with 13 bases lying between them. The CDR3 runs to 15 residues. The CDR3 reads CASSEQGFGNQPQHF. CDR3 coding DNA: TGTGCCAGTAGTGAACAGGGATTCGGCAATCAGCCCCAGCATTTT.

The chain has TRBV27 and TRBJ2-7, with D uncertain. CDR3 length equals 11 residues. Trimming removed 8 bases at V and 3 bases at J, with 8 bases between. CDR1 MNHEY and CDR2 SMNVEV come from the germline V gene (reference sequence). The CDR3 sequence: CASGFDYEQYF. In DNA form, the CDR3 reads TGTGCCAGCGGCTTCGACTACGAGCAGTACTTC.

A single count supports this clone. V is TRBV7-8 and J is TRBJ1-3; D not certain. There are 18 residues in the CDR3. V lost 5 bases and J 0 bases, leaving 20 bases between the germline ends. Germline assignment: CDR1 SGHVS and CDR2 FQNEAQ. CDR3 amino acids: CASSPAGTTHSSGNTIYF. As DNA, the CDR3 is TGTGCCAGCAGCCCCGCCGGAACTACTCATAGCTCTGGAAACACCATATATTTT. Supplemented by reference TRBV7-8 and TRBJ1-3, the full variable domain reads GAGVSQSPRYKVAKRGQDVALRCDPISGHVSLFWYQQALGQGPEFLTYFQNEAQLDKSGLPSDRFFAERPEGSVSTLKIQRTQQEDSAVYLCASSPAGTTHSSGNTIYFGEGSWLTVV.

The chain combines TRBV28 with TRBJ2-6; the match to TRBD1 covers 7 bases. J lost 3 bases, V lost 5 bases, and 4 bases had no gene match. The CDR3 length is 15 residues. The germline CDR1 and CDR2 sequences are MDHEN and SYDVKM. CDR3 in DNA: TGTGCCAGCAGTACGACAGGGTTTGGGGCCAACGTCCTGACTTTC. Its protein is CASSTTGFGANVLTF. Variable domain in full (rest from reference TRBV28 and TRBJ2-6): DVKVTQSSRYLVKRTGEKVFLECVQDMDHENMFWYRQDPGLGLRLIYFSYDVKMKEKGDIPEGYSVSREKKERFSLILESASTNQTSMYLCASSTTGFGANVLTFGAGSRLTVL.

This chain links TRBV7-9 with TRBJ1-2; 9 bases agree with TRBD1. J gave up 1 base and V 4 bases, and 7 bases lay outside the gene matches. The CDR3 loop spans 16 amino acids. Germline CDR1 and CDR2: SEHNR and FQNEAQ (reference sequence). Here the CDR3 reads CASSSGTGQHNYGYTF. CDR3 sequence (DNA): TGTGCCAGCAGCTCCGGGACAGGGCAGCATAACTATGGCTACACCTTC.

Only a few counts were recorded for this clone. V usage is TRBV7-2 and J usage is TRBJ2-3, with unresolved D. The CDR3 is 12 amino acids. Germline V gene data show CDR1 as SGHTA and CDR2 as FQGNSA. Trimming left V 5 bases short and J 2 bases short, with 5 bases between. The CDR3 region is CASSLLTDTQYF. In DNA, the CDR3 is TGTGCCAGCAGCCTTCTCACAGATACGCAGTATTTT.

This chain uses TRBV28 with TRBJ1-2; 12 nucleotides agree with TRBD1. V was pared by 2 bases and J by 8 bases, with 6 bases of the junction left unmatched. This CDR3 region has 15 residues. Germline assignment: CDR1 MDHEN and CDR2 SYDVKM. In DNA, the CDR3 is TGTGCCAGCAGTTTAGAGGGACAGGGGGCACAAGGCTACACCTTC. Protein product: CASSLEGQGAQGYTF.